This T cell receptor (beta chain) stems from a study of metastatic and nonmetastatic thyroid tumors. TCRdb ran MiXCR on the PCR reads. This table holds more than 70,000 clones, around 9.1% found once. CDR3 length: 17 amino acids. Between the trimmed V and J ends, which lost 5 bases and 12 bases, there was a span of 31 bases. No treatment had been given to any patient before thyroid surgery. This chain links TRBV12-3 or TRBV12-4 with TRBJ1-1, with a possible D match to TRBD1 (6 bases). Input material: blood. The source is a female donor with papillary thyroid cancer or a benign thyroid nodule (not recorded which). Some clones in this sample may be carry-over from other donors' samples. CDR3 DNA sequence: TGTGCCAGCAGTCTGGGAGGACAGTTCCTCATGAACACTGGATCTTTCTTT. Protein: CASSLGGQFLMNTGSFF.